The 9 T cell receptor beta chains reported below all come from one sample, sequenced in a study of cytotoxic CD8 clonotypes in ibrutinib-treated CLL. Using immunoSEQ multiplex PCR, the repertoire was profiled, and TCRdb retains in-frame clones only, with some absent. There are about 50,000 clones in the sample; roughly three fifths occur only once, and approximately 27% lies in the top ten. This material consisted of PBMCs, taken after 24 months of ibrutinib treatment. The receptor set was obtained from a human donor with chronic lymphocytic leukemia.

The chain joins TRBV11-1 to TRBJ2-1; D is uncertain. Germline-derived CDR1 and CDR2 are SGHAT and FQDESV (reference sequence). With 0 bases removed from V and 5 bases from J, the gap between germline ends came to 5 bases. The CDR3 has 13 amino acids. The CDR3 coding sequence is TGTGCCAGCAGCTTAGCAAACAACAATGAGCAGTTCTTC. Amino acids: CASSLANNNEQFF.

The rearrangement joins TRBV10-3 to TRBJ1-1; 9 positions match TRBD1. Germline V lookup: CDR1 ENHRY, CDR2 SYGVKD. The CDR3 spans 14 residues. V shed 2 bases and J 8 bases; nucleotides not matched to a gene: 6. CDR3 nucleotides: TGTGCCATCAGTGAGAGACAGGGGGTTGGGGAAGCTTTCTTT. It translates to CAISERQGVGEAFF.

Comment on this clone: The germline gene is not matched at one end of the junction; a read error may be the cause. The sample holds other DNA sequences that translate to the same CDR3. The V call is TRBV5-1, the J call TRBJ1-1; 7 positions agree with TRBD1. CDR1 is SGHRS, CDR2 YFSETQ, per germline. The CDR3 totals 14 residues. The CDR3 protein is CASSPGTASDEAFF. The CDR3 nucleotides are TGTGCCAGCAGCCCCGGGACAGCGTCTGATGAAGCTTTCTTT.

The chain joins TRBV5-1 to TRBJ1-1; no reliable D call. Germline V CDR1 and CDR2: SGHRS, YFSETQ. Trimming removed 4 bases from V and 0 bases from J, with 7 bases in between. The CDR3 contains 13 residues. This CDR3 is CASSPVLNTEAFF. The CDR3, as DNA: TGCGCCAGCAGCCCCGTACTGAACACTGAAGCTTTCTTT. Looking up the rest from reference TRBV5-1 and TRBJ1-1 gives the full variable domain: KAGVTQTPRYLIKTRGQQVTLSCSPISGHRSVSWYQQTPGQGLQFLFEYFSETQRNKGNFPGRFSGRQFSNSRSEMNVSTLELGDSALYLCASSPVLNTEAFFGQGTRLTVV.

The chain couples TRBV11-1 to TRBJ2-2, with 7 bases lining up with TRBD1. V shed 5 bases and J 5 bases; nucleotides not matched to a gene: 5. This CDR3 has 14 residues. CDR1 and CDR2 from the germline V gene are SGHAT and FQDESV (reference sequence). CDR3 DNA: TGTGCCAGCAGCCTGACAGGGACGACCGGGGAGCTGTTTTTT. Amino acids: CASSLTGTTGELFF.

The V gene is TRBV5-6, the J gene TRBJ2-7; TRBD1 is a possible D gene (5 bases). Germline CDR1 is SGHDT and CDR2 is YYEEEE. Deletions cut 0 bases from V and 2 bases from J, with 12 bases between. This CDR3 spans 15 amino acids. Here the CDR3 reads CASSLAGQGAYEQYF. The CDR3 bases are TGTGCCAGCAGCTTGGCTGGTCAGGGTGCCTACGAGCAGTACTTC.

V is TRBV5-1 and J is TRBJ2-5; D is undetermined. Germline V lookup: CDR1 SGHRS, CDR2 YFSETQ. The CDR3 extends over 13 amino acids. Deletions cut 2 bases from V and 1 base from J, with 6 bases between. Written as DNA, the CDR3 is TGCGCCAGCAGCTTCACGGCCCAAGAGACCCAGTACTTC. It encodes CASSFTAQETQYF.

This sequence joins TRBV13 and TRBJ2-3; D perhaps matches TRBD2 (7 bases). The V gene lost 5 bases and the J gene lost 6 bases, with 12 bases spanning the gap. The CDR3 contains 13 residues. Germline loops: CDR1 PRHDT, CDR2 FYEKMQ (reference sequence). CDR3: CASSTGGPDTQYF. In nucleotides, the CDR3 is TGTGCCAGCAGCACCGGGGGGCCGGATACGCAGTATTTT.

This chain joins TRBV6-5 and TRBJ1-1; D remains ambiguous. CDR1 is MNHEY and CDR2 is SVGAGI in the germline V gene. V was shortened by 0 bases and J by 5 bases, with 10 bases between the two germline ends. The CDR3 is made up of 14 amino acids. The CDR3 DNA is TGTGCCAGCAGTTACTCCCGGGGAGTGACTGAAGCTTTCTTT. It yields the protein CASSYSRGVTEAFF.